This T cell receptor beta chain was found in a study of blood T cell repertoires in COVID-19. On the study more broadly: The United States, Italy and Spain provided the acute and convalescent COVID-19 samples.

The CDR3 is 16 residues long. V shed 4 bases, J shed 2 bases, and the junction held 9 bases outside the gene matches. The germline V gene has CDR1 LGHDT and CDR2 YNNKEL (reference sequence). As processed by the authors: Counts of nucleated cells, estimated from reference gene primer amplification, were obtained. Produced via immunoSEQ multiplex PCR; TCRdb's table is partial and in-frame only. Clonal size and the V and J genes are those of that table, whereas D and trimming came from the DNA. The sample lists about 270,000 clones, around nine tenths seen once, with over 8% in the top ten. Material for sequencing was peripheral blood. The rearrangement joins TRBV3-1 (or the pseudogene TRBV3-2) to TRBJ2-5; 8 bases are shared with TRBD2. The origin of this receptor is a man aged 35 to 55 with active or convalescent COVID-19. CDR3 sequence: CASSPRWSGGQETQYF. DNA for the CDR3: TGTGCCAGCAGCCCAAGGTGGAGCGGGGGACAAGAGACCCAGTACTTC.